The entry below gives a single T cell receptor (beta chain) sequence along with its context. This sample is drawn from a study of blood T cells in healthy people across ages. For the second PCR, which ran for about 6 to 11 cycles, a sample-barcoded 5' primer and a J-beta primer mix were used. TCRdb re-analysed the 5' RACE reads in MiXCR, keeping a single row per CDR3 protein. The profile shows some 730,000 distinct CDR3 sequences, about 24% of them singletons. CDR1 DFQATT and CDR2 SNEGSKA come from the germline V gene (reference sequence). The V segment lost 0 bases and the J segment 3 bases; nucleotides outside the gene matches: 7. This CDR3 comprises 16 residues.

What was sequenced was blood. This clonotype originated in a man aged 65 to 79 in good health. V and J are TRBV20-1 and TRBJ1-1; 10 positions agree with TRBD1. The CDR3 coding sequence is TGCAGTGCTAGAGATTCGAGGACAGGGGGTTACACTGAAGCTTTCTTT. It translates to CSARDSRTGGYTEAFF.